A selection of T cell receptor beta chains follows, all from one sample in a study of human T cells and chemical hapten exposure. TCRdb recomputed calls from the RACE reads with MiXCR, one row per CDR3 protein. The profile shows around 99,000 distinct CDR3 sequences, roughly 12% of them singletons. This specimen was whole blood, taken in connection with sensitization to the hapten diphenylcyclopropenone (DPC). The receptors come from a woman aged 40 to 50 with alopecia areata. Some clones in this sample may be carry-over from other donors' samples. CDR3s include the opening cysteine and the closing phenylalanine or tryptophan. The D gene is left open where the match is weak. Size tells how often a clone was seen (once, few, many) or the class of an expanded clone, and some rows leave it out.

>NA|TRBV28|NA|TRBJ2-7
CASSSSLYEQYF
TGTGCCAGCAGTTCCTCTCTTTACGAGCAGTACTTC
>NA|TRBV3-1|NA|TRBJ1-6
CASSQETSSYNSPLHF
TGTGCCAGCAGCCAAGAAACGAGCTCCTATAATTCACCCCTCCACTTT
>NA|TRBV4-1|NA|TRBJ1-1
CASAGAEDTEAFF
TGCGCCAGCGCGGGCGCGGAGGACACTGAAGCTTTCTTT
>once|TRBV27|TRBD2|TRBJ2-7
CASKRAGAYEQYF
TGTGCCAGCAAAAGAGCGGGAGCCTACGAGCAGTACTTC
>NA|TRBV11-3|NA|TRBJ2-2
CASSLRDKSNTGELFF
TGTGCCAGCAGCCTGCGGGACAAATCGAACACCGGGGAGCTGTTTTTT
>many|TRBV6-2/TRBV6-3|NA|TRBJ1-1
CASSPGGTPEAFF
TGTGCCAGCAGCCCCGGCGGGACTCCAGAAGCTTTCTTT
>few|TRBV5-4|NA|TRBJ1-6
CASSLYDNSPLHF
TGTGCCAGCAGCTTGTATGATAATTCACCCCTCCACTTT
>NA|TRBV28|NA|TRBJ2-6
CASSFGRANVLTF
TGTGCCAGCAGTTTTGGCCGGGCCAACGTCCTGACTTTC
>few|TRBV7-9|TRBD2|TRBJ2-3
CATRGTSGMISDTQYF
TGTGCCACTAGAGGGACTAGCGGGATGATATCAGATACGCAGTATTTT
>NA|TRBV6-4|NA|TRBJ2-7
CASSVRAPYEQYF
TGTGCCAGCAGTGTCCGTGCCCCCTACGAGCAGTACTTC
>many|TRBV29-1|NA|TRBJ1-2
CSADFGYTF
TGCAGCGCTGACTTTGGCTACACCTTC
>NA|TRBV28|TRBD2|TRBJ2-5
CATGREETQYF
TGTGCCACAGGGAGGGAAGAGACCCAGTACTTC
>many|TRBV28|NA|TRBJ2-1
CASQRAGALFYNEQFF
TGTGCCAGCCAAAGGGCGGGGGCCCTCTTCTACAATGAGCAGTTCTTC
>few|TRBV10-3|NA|TRBJ1-5
CAISGENQPQHF
TGTGCCATCAGTGGGGAAAATCAGCCCCAGCATTTT
>NA|TRBV29-1|TRBD2|TRBJ2-3
CSVVVPSSGRFTDTQYF
TGCAGCGTTGTCGTCCCTTCTAGCGGGAGGTTCACAGATACGCAGTATTTT
>NA|TRBV3-1|TRBD2|TRBJ2-7
CASSPTSGGLSEQYF
TGTGCCAGCAGCCCCACATCGGGGGGGCTAAGCGAGCAGTACTTC
>few|TRBV18|NA|TRBJ1-6
CASSDPGARSPLHF
TGTGCCAGCTCGGACCCCGGAGCGCGATCACCCCTCCACTTT
>many|TRBV7-3|TRBD2|TRBJ2-3
CASSLSGSRDTQYF
TGTGCCAGCAGCTTAAGCGGGAGTAGAGATACGCAGTATTTT
>NA|TRBV7-3|NA|TRBJ2-1
CASSLSLRDEQFF
TGTGCCAGCAGCTTATCTCTCAGAGATGAGCAGTTCTTC
>NA|TRBV5-1|NA|TRBJ2-1
CASSPHRGRNEQFF
TGCGCCAGCAGCCCCCACCGAGGTCGCAATGAGCAGTTCTTC
>NA|TRBV12-3/TRBV12-4|TRBD1|TRBJ1-4
CASGTVDEKLFF
TGTGCCAGCGGGACAGTAGATGAAAAACTGTTTTTT
>NA|TRBV18|NA|TRBJ1-5
CASSPDSSNQPQHF
TGTGCCAGCTCGCCGGACAGTAGCAATCAGCCCCAGCATTTT
>many|TRBV9|NA|TRBJ2-1
CASSAGQSSYNEQFF
TGTGCCAGCAGCGCCGGACAGTCCTCCTACAATGAGCAGTTCTTC
>NA|TRBV7-2|TRBD1|TRBJ2-2
CASSLGGRGRLPGELFF
TGTGCCAGCAGCTTAGGTGGCAGGGGGCGCCTGCCCGGGGAGCTGTTTTTT
>NA|TRBV25-1|NA|TRBJ2-5
CASSEPSYKGTQYF
TGTGCCAGCAGTGAACCCTCCTACAAAGGGACCCAGTACTTC
>many|TRBV20-1|TRBD2|TRBJ2-1
CSAMDGRAGNEQFF
TGCAGTGCCATGGACGGGAGGGCGGGCAATGAGCAGTTCTTC
>few|TRBV29-1|TRBD2|TRBJ2-5
CSGRASGVETQYF
TGCAGCGGGCGGGCTAGCGGGGTCGAGACCCAGTACTTC
>NA|TRBV4-2|TRBD2|TRBJ2-3
CASSQARGSRTDTQYF
TGTGCCAGCAGCCAAGCGCGCGGGAGCAGGACAGATACGCAGTATTTT
>many|TRBV3-1|TRBD2|TRBJ2-3
CASSHGLAGSTDTQYF
TGTGCCAGCAGCCACGGACTAGCGGGGAGCACAGATACGCAGTATTTT
>many|TRBV29-1|TRBD2|TRBJ2-7
CSVEFGRAGVFEQYF
TGCAGCGTTGAATTTGGTCGAGCGGGAGTATTCGAGCAGTACTTC
>NA|TRBV3-1|TRBD2|TRBJ2-2
CASSQVAGLAATGELFF
TGTGCCAGCAGCCAAGTTGCGGGACTAGCGGCCACCGGGGAGCTGTTTTTT
>NA|TRBV3-1|TRBD2|TRBJ2-3
CASSQEGIWTSGRDTQYF
TGTGCCAGCAGCCAAGAAGGTATTTGGACTAGCGGGAGAGATACGCAGTATTTT
>NA|TRBV7-2|NA|TRBJ1-2
CASSLAAYGYTF
TGTGCCAGCAGCTTGGCAGCCTATGGCTACACCTTC
>few|TRBV5-1|TRBD1|TRBJ2-7
CASSLAPAGQGTEEQYF
TGCGCCAGCAGCTTGGCGCCTGCAGGACAGGGGACGGAGGAGCAGTACTTC
>NA|TRBV20-1|TRBD1|TRBJ1-5
CSARVGQEDQPQHF
TGCAGTGCTAGAGTGGGACAGGAGGATCAGCCCCAGCATTTT
>NA|TRBV3-1|TRBD1|TRBJ2-2
CASSPSATGGDTGELFF
TGTGCCAGCAGCCCTTCAGCGACAGGGGGGGACACCGGGGAGCTGTTTTTT
>few|TRBV5-1|NA|TRBJ1-6
CASRGQALSSPLHF
TGCGCCAGCAGGGGTCAGGCATTATCATCGCCCCTCCACTTT
>many|TRBV18|TRBD1|TRBJ1-1
CASSPQGAVAEAFF
TGTGCCAGCTCACCACAGGGGGCGGTAGCTGAAGCTTTCTTT
>many|TRBV4-2|TRBD2|TRBJ2-3
CASSQEWGTSTMDTQYF
TGTGCCAGCAGCCAAGAATGGGGGACTAGCACTATGGATACGCAGTATTTT
>NA|TRBV11-3|NA|TRBJ2-2
CASSLEGTGELFF
TGTGCCAGCAGCTTAGAGGGAACCGGGGAGCTGTTTTTT
>NA|TRBV5-1|NA|TRBJ2-2
CASRGTLNTGELFF
TGCGCCAGCAGAGGGACCCTGAACACCGGGGAGCTGTTTTTT
>NA|TRBV5-1|NA|TRBJ2-5
CASSWQGLETQYF
TGCGCCAGCAGCTGGCAGGGTCTTGAGACCCAGTACTTC
>NA|TRBV6-2/TRBV6-3|TRBD2|TRBJ2-3
CASSYAASGSTDTQYF
TGTGCCAGCAGTTACGCGGCTAGCGGGAGCACAGATACGCAGTATTTT
>few|TRBV12-3/TRBV12-4|NA|TRBJ2-7
CASSLRGRGNEQYF
TGTGCCAGCAGTCTCAGGGGGAGGGGGAACGAGCAGTACTTC
>NA|TRBV7-2|NA|TRBJ1-1
CASSATPRVMDTEAFF
TGTGCCAGCAGCGCGACCCCCAGGGTTATGGACACTGAAGCTTTCTTT
>few|TRBV12-3/TRBV12-4|NA|TRBJ1-4
CASSLHGGTNEKLFF
TGTGCCAGCAGTCTCCACGGAGGAACTAATGAAAAACTGTTTTTT
>few|TRBV18|TRBD1|TRBJ1-4
CASSLDRVEKLFF
TGTGCCAGCTCACTGGACAGGGTTGAAAAACTGTTTTTT
>many|TRBV4-2|TRBD2|TRBJ2-7
CASSGLTGGEQYF
TGTGCCAGCTCTGGCTTGACCGGGGGGGAGCAGTACTTC
>NA|TRBV7-9|NA|TRBJ2-1
CASSFQFGEQFF
TGTGCCAGCAGCTTTCAGTTTGGTGAGCAGTTCTTC
>many|TRBV7-2|NA|TRBJ2-1
CASSRTTSNEQFF
TGTGCCAGCAGCCGGACTACCTCCAATGAGCAGTTCTTC
>NA|TRBV12-3/TRBV12-4|NA|TRBJ2-7
CASSSTGTYEQYF
TGTGCCAGCAGTTCGACAGGAACCTACGAGCAGTACTTC
>few|TRBV21-1|NA|TRBJ2-2
CASSTPRGGGMAGELFF
TGTGCCAGCAGCACCCCCCGAGGGGGAGGAATGGCCGGGGAGCTGTTTTTT
>few|TRBV5-4|NA|TRBJ1-1
CASSLGQENTEAFF
TGTGCCAGCAGCTTGGGGCAGGAGAACACTGAAGCTTTCTTT
>few|TRBV28|NA|TRBJ1-1
CASARGEVTEAFF
TGTGCCAGCGCTAGGGGGGAAGTCACTGAAGCTTTCTTT
>NA|TRBV7-6|TRBD2|TRBJ2-1
CASSQAGGPLNEQFF
TGTGCCAGCAGCCAAGCGGGAGGGCCTTTAAATGAGCAGTTCTTC
>NA|TRBV11-3|NA|TRBJ1-6
CASSFAGTNSPLHF
TGTGCCAGCAGCTTCGCCGGGACAAACTCACCCCTCCACTTT
>few|TRBV18|NA|TRBJ2-5
CASSPQGRWETQYF
TGTGCCAGCTCACCACAGGGTCGTTGGGAGACCCAGTACTTC